The T cell receptor (beta chain) described here comes from a study of T cell repertoires in cytomegalovirus infection. For the study at large: Matching HLA type, along with CMV infection, was indicated by public TCR beta signatures. Study observations and caveats: Dominating the ex vivo response were TCR beta clonotypes that were CMV-specific and HLA-C-restricted. Identification of carriers of CMV plus the relevant HLA was achieved through cumulative public TCR beta family frequency.

TCRdb itself ran the reads through MiXCR, one entry per CDR3 protein. In the table there are 210,000 or so distinct CDR3 sequences, approximately 7% of which are singletons. V was clipped by 3 bases and J by 4 bases; unmatched bases: 6. This CDR3 is 15 amino acids long. Germline loops: CDR1 SGHTA, CDR2 FQGNSA. The table lists this clonotype with many counts. The target antigen is unknown. The sequence derives from a human donor in good health (CMV status not recorded). Some clones in this sample may be carry-over from other donors' samples. The chain carries TRBV7-2 and TRBJ2-1; 7 bases map to TRBD1. Sequencing was carried out using PBMCs. The CDR3: CASSFYGTVYNEQFF. In DNA, the CDR3 is TGTGCCAGCAGCTTCTACGGGACAGTTTACAATGAGCAGTTCTTC. Together with reference TRBV7-2 and TRBJ2-1, the CDR3 gives the full variable domain: GAGVSQSPSNKVTEKGKDVELRCDPISGHTALYWYRQSLGQGLEFLIYFQGNSAPDKSGLPSDRFSAERTGGSVSTLTIQRTQQEDSAVYLCASSFYGTVYNEQFFGPGTRLTVL.